A single sample gave rise to the 19 T cell receptor beta chains below, sequenced in a study of blood T cell repertoires in COVID-19. Only in-frame clones appear in the TCRdb table, and some are missing; sequencing was by immunoSEQ multiplex PCR. The sample includes about 250,000 clones, approximately 90% of them seen just once. The sequenced sample consisted of PBMCs or T cells enriched from blood (not recorded which). These TCRs come from a woman between 18 and 29 years old who had recovered from COVID-19.

This clone appeared once. This chain joins TRBV9 and TRBJ2-1; the D is unclear. The CDR3 has 13 amino acids. Trimming took off 3 bases at V and 2 bases at J, with 6 bases between the two ends. The germline CDR1 and CDR2 sequences are SGDLS and YYNGEE. This CDR3 is CASSGGTYNEQFF. The CDR3 nucleotides are TGTGCCAGCAGCGGAGGTACCTACAATGAGCAGTTCTTC.

The chain carries TRBV2 and TRBJ1-6; TRBD1 agrees at 10 bases. Trimming took 2 bases from V and 7 from J; bases not matched to a gene: 11. This CDR3 contains 18 residues. Germline CDR1 is SNHLY and CDR2 is FYNNEI. CDR3 loop: CASSESGGQGFWNSPLHF. Here the CDR3 DNA reads TGTGCCAGCAGTGAATCGGGGGGACAGGGGTTTTGGAATTCACCCCTCCACTTT.

The chain uses TRBV28 and TRBJ2-7, with TRBD2 identical over 7 bases. Unmatched junction bases numbered 1, after V lost 3 bases and J lost 2 bases. This CDR3 is 13 amino acids long. Germline CDR1 and CDR2: MDHEN and SYDVKM. CDR3 in DNA: TGTGCCAGCAGTTTTCGGGGGGCCTACGAGCAGTACTTC. Amino acid sequence: CASSFRGAYEQYF.

The V and J genes are TRBV2 and TRBJ2-5, with TRBD2 as a possible D gene (5 bases). This CDR3 contains 16 residues. In germline, CDR1 is SNHLY, CDR2 FYNNEI. V lost 6 bases and J lost 5, with 22 bases in between. The DNA of the CDR3 is TGTGCCAGCAGGCGGGCGGTGCCCCTAACCCAGGAGACCCAGTACTTC. It specifies CASRRAVPLTQETQYF.

V usage is TRBV28 and J usage is TRBJ1-1; D call uncertain. Germline assignment: CDR1 MDHEN and CDR2 SYDVKM. V gave up 7 bases and J gave up 6 bases, with 9 bases separating them. This CDR3 region has 11 residues. The CDR3 protein is CASTEGAEAFF. The CDR3 coding sequence is TGTGCCAGCACCGAGGGTGCTGAAGCTTTCTTT. Full variable domain (outside the CDR3, taken from reference TRBV28 and TRBJ1-1): DVKVTQSSRYLVKRTGEKVFLECVQDMDHENMFWYRQDPGLGLRLIYFSYDVKMKEKGDIPEGYSVSREKKERFSLILESASTNQTSMYLCASTEGAEAFFGQGTRLTVV.

The V gene is TRBV5-1, the J gene TRBJ2-7; TRBD1 is a possible D gene (5 bases). CDR3 length: 14 residues. Germline-derived CDR1 and CDR2 are SGHRS and YFSETQ. Trimming stripped 1 base from V and 3 bases from J, with 11 bases between. CDR3 protein: CASSLYPQGYEQYF. The CDR3 nucleotides are TGCGCCAGCAGCTTGTACCCTCAGGGCTACGAGCAGTACTTC. Filled out from reference TRBV5-1 and TRBJ2-7, the complete variable domain reads KAGVTQTPRYLIKTRGQQVTLSCSPISGHRSVSWYQQTPGQGLQFLFEYFSETQRNKGNFPGRFSGRQFSNSRSEMNVSTLELGDSALYLCASSLYPQGYEQYFGPGTRLTVT.

V is TRBV7-3 and J is TRBJ2-1; D possibly corresponds to TRBD1 (7 bases). Germline V gene sequence: CDR1 SGHTA, CDR2 FQGTGA. There are 15 residues in the CDR3. V lost 2 bases, J lost 4 bases, and 12 bases lay in between. This CDR3 reads CASSLFQGGYNEQFF. CDR3 sequence (DNA): TGTGCCAGCAGCTTATTCCAGGGGGGTTACAATGAGCAGTTCTTC.

The CDR3 region has the DNA TGTGCCAGCAGTGTTACTAGCGGGGGCGGGGAGCTGTTTTTT. As protein: CASSVTSGGGELFF. This rearrangement joins TRBV6-4 to TRBJ2-2, with 11 bases fitting TRBD2. The CDR3 has 14 amino acids. The junction had 2 bases not matched to a gene; V was cut back by 4 bases and J by 7 bases. In germline, CDR1 is MRHNA, CDR2 SNTAGT.

The rearrangement joins TRBV5-1 to TRBJ2-1, with 12 bases aligning to TRBD2. CDR1 is SGHRS, CDR2 YFSETQ, per germline. The CDR3 sequence is 15 residues long. V gave up 0 bases and J gave up 10 bases; unmatched junction bases: 5. For the CDR3, the DNA is TGCGCCAGCAGCTTGGGACTAGCGGGGGAGGTAGAGCAGTTCTTC. Its protein product is CASSLGLAGEVEQFF.

The chain is built from TRBV27 and TRBJ2-7; 8 bases agree with TRBD1. Trimming took 6 bases from V and 0 from J; bases not matched to a gene: 7. The germline V gene encodes CDR1 MNHEY and CDR2 SMNVEV (reference sequence). CDR3 length: 15 amino acids. The CDR3 reads CASSLQGQGSYEQYF. Written as DNA, the CDR3 is TGTGCCAGCAGCCTTCAAGGACAGGGCTCCTACGAGCAGTACTTC.

Turning to this clone: This specimen includes other DNA sequences encoding the same CDR3. The V gene is TRBV19, the J gene TRBJ1-1; no reliable D call. CDR1 LNHDA and CDR2 SQIVND come from the germline V gene (reference sequence). The CDR3 totals 14 residues. V shed 6 bases and J shed 0 bases, with 11 bases lying between them. The CDR3 nucleotides are TGTGCCAGTAGGAGTGGACTCTTGAACACTGAAGCTTTCTTT. Translating it yields CASRSGLLNTEAFF. Looking up the rest from reference TRBV19 and TRBJ1-1 gives the full variable domain: DGGITQSPKYLFRKEGQNVTLSCEQNLNHDAMYWYRQDPGQGLRLIYYSQIVNDFQKGDIAEGYSVSREKKESFPLTVTSAQKNPTAFYLCASRSGLLNTEAFFGQGTRLTVV.

CDR3 nucleotide sequence: TGTGCCAGCACCGGGACAGGTGTCTCACCCCTCCACTTT. Amino acid sequence: CASTGTGVSPLHF. The chain has TRBV2 and TRBJ1-6; 8 bases match TRBD1. The CDR3 consists of 13 residues. Germline CDR1 is SNHLY and CDR2 is FYNNEI. The V gene end was trimmed by 7 bases and the J gene end by 10 bases; junction bases not matched to a gene: 6.

V usage is TRBV21-1 and J usage is TRBJ1-1. TRBV21-1 is termed a pseudogene. There are 15 residues in the CDR3. The CDR3 DNA reads TGTGCCAGCAGCAAAGTTTGCCTAGCTTCGGCTGAAGCTTTCTTT. As protein: CASSKVCLASAEAFF.

The gene calls are TRBV10-2 and TRBJ1-2; 9 bases are shared with TRBD1. V lost 6 bases, J lost 4 bases, and 6 bases stayed unmatched. Per the germline V gene, CDR1 is WSHSY and CDR2 is SAAADI. This CDR3 has 14 amino acids. The CDR3 DNA is TGCGCCAGCAGCGCGGGACAGGGTCCCTATGGCTACACCTTC. Translation gives CASSAGQGPYGYTF.

This clone has a handful of counts. V and J are TRBV7-6 and TRBJ1-3; 8 bases agree with TRBD1. There are 15 residues in the CDR3. Germline lookup yields CDR1 SGHVS and CDR2 FNYEAQ. V was clipped by 5 bases and J by 9 bases; unmatched bases: 12. The CDR3 region is CASSPLPGQASTIYF. The CDR3 nucleotides read TGTGCCAGCAGCCCCCTACCGGGACAGGCAAGCACCATATATTTT.

The chain combines TRBV7-9 with TRBJ1-1; D gene ambiguous. Germline V gene sequence: CDR1 SEHNR, CDR2 FQNEAQ (reference sequence). V gave up 5 bases and J gave up 1 base, with 8 bases separating them. This CDR3 has 13 amino acids. For the CDR3, the DNA is TGTGCCAGCAGCCCCCATTGGAACACTGAAGCTTTCTTT. Translated: CASSPHWNTEAFF. Together with reference TRBV7-9 and TRBJ1-1, the CDR3 gives the full variable domain: DTGVSQNPRHKITKRGQNVTFRCDPISEHNRLYWYRQTLGQGPEFLTYFQNEAQLEKSRLLSDRFSAERPKGSFSTLEIQRTEQGDSAMYLCASSPHWNTEAFFGQGTRLTVV.

The chain is built from TRBV5-5 and TRBJ1-4; D call uncertain. Per germline, CDR1 SGHKS and CDR2 YYEKEE (reference sequence). Trimming took off 0 bases at V and 8 bases at J, with 8 bases between the two ends. This CDR3 spans 13 amino acids. CDR3 loop: CASSLGRREKLFF. In DNA, the CDR3 is TGTGCCAGCAGCTTGGGGAGAAGGGAAAAACTGTTTTTT.

The CDR3: CASSVDMGGEETQYF. CDR3 DNA: TGTGCCAGCAGCGTAGATATGGGAGGGGAGGAGACCCAGTACTTC. This sequence joins TRBV9 and TRBJ2-5; TRBD2 aligns across 7 bases. This CDR3 is 15 amino acids long. V trimming: 0 bases; J trimming: 5 bases; junction bases outside the gene matches: 7. CDR1 is SGDLS, CDR2 YYNGEE, per germline.

For the CDR3, the DNA is TGTGCCAGCAGCCAAGATCCAGCGGGGGAAATCACCGGGGAGCTGTTTTTT. The encoded protein is CASSQDPAGEITGELFF. This chain joins TRBV4-2 and TRBJ2-2, with TRBD2 matching 8 bases. The CDR3 has 17 residues. Germline V CDR1 and CDR2: LGHNA, YNFKEQ. V shed 0 bases, J shed 4 bases, and the junction held 7 bases outside the gene matches.